This T cell receptor beta chain stems from a study of radiation and T cells in renal cell carcinoma. Notes on the study in general: Pretreatment tumor biopsies were lacking, so baseline clonotypes are unknown. Top tumor clonotypes rose in blood 2 weeks post-radiation, then contracted.

Specified time point: baseline pretreatment blood. Treatment in this sample: 15 Gy SBRT to primary tumor, nephrectomy 4 weeks later. Blood was sampled at baseline, 2 weeks and 4 weeks after SBRT. The patient's renal cell carcinoma had clear cell pathology. TCRdb's table, derived via immunoSEQ multiplex PCR, lists solely in-frame clones and lacks some. Found here are 40,000 to 50,000 clones, approximately 80% of them singletons; the top ten hold 30% to 35%. Germline-derived CDR1 and CDR2 are LNHDA and SQIVND (reference sequence). V lost 0 bases to trimming and J lost 8 bases, with 16 bases between them. The CDR3 contains 15 residues. Worth noting for this clone: Its antigen is undetermined.

The receptor was isolated from a woman aged 70-85 years with renal cell carcinoma. The J gene is TRBJ1-1, the V gene TRBV19; D ambiguous. The starting material was blood, obtained from a patient whose treatment included radiotherapy and nephrectomy. This CDR3 reads CASSIEPRVGREAFF. The CDR3 coding sequence is TGTGCCAGTAGTATAGAGCCCCGGGTAGGCCGGGAAGCTTTCTTT.